One sample yielded the 18 T cell receptor beta chains listed below, sequenced in a study of beta chain features in type 1 diabetes. What was sequenced were expressed TCRB transcripts, since all of the isolated RNA had been reverse transcribed. Data came from immunoSEQ multiplex PCR; TCRdb stores just in-frame clones and leaves some out. The data hold about half a million clones, with about an eighth observed a single time. Sequencing was performed on naive CD4+ T cells from blood. These receptor sequences come from a woman aged 18-30 years in good health.

The rearrangement links TRBV7-2 to TRBJ1-5; 7 nucleotides align to TRBD1. Germline V lookup: CDR1 SGHTA, CDR2 FQGNSA. The V segment lost 4 bases and the J segment 4 bases; nucleotides outside the gene matches: 10. The CDR3 has 16 amino acids. CDR3: CASSYVRQGVNQPQHF. CDR3 bases: TGTGCCAGCAGCTACGTCAGGCAGGGGGTGAATCAGCCCCAGCATTTT.

This clone was seen more than once but under ten times. This chain's CDR3 is CSARSRGYTF. CDR3 nucleotides: TGCAGTGCTAGATCGCGTGGCTACACCTTC. The chain has TRBV20-1 and TRBJ1-2; D is unclear. This CDR3 spans 10 amino acids. Germline CDR1 DFQATT, CDR2 SNEGSKA (reference sequence). V gave up 2 bases and J gave up 7 bases, with 5 bases separating them.

The chain has TRBV2 and TRBJ2-1; D perhaps matches TRBD2 (6 bases). Germline lookup yields CDR1 SNHLY and CDR2 FYNNEI. With 6 bases removed from V and 6 bases from J, the gap between germline ends came to 12 bases. The CDR3 is made up of 13 amino acids. The CDR3 spells CASSPLAANEQFF. The CDR3 nucleotides read TGTGCCAGCAGCCCACTAGCAGCCAATGAGCAGTTCTTC.

The V gene is TRBV2, the J gene TRBJ1-4; D is unclear. The CDR3 is 11 residues long. Trimming took 4 bases from V and 8 from J, leaving 5 bases between them. The germline V gene has CDR1 SNHLY and CDR2 FYNNEI. CDR3 loop: CASSGEEKLFF. Written as DNA, the CDR3 is TGTGCCAGCAGTGGAGAAGAAAAACTGTTTTTT.

The rearrangement joins TRBV5-4 to TRBJ2-5; 9 bases agree with TRBD2. The CDR3 length is 15 residues. The germline CDR1 and CDR2 sequences are SGHNT and YYREEE (reference sequence). J lost 5 bases, V lost 0 bases, and 5 bases had no gene match. The chain's CDR3 is CASSLAGLAWETQYF. The DNA for the CDR3 is TGTGCCAGCAGCTTGGCGGGACTAGCATGGGAGACCCAGTACTTC.

This clone has a handful of counts. This sequence joins TRBV9 and TRBJ2-1, with D unresolved. Germline V CDR1 and CDR2: SGDLS, YYNGEE. Trimming stripped 0 bases from V and 4 bases from J, with 14 bases between. CDR3 length equals 16 residues. The CDR3 protein is CASSVAGGLGYNEQFF. The CDR3 DNA is TGTGCCAGCAGCGTAGCTGGCGGCCTAGGGTACAATGAGCAGTTCTTC.

This clone occurred a few times. The chain is built from TRBV12-5 and TRBJ2-5; 11 nucleotides agree with TRBD2. V lost 0 bases to trimming and J lost 4 bases; unmatched junction nucleotides: 4. This CDR3 is built from 16 residues. Germline values: CDR1 LGHNT, CDR2 FRNRAP. The chain's CDR3 is CASGLVIAGGRETQYF. CDR3 coding DNA: TGTGCTAGTGGTTTGGTAATAGCGGGGGGGCGAGAGACCCAGTACTTC.

The chain recombines TRBV7-9 with TRBJ2-6; 10 bases agree with TRBD1. This CDR3 is 16 amino acids long. V gave up 11 bases and J gave up 0 bases; unmatched junction bases: 7. Germline V gene lookup returns CDR1 SEHNR and CDR2 FQNEAQ (reference sequence). The CDR3 sequence: CAEGTGVFSGANVLTF. For the CDR3, the DNA is TGTGCCGAGGGGACAGGGGTCTTCTCTGGGGCCAACGTCCTGACTTTC. Full variable domain (rest looked up from reference TRBV7-9 and TRBJ2-6): DTGVSQNPRHKITKRGQNVTFRCDPISEHNRLYWYRQTLGQGPEFLTYFQNEAQLEKSRLLSDRFSAERPKGSFSTLEIQRTEQGDSAMYLCAEGTGVFSGANVLTFGAGSRLTVL.

This clone has a handful of counts. J is TRBJ1-5 and V is TRBV7-9; D is uncertain. The V end lost 3 bases, the J end lost 7 bases, and 10 bases lay between the germline ends. The CDR3 is made up of 13 amino acids. Germline CDR1 and CDR2: SEHNR and FQNEAQ (reference sequence). The CDR3 here is CASSFQETQPQHF. CDR3 sequence (DNA): TGTGCCAGCAGCTTCCAGGAGACGCAGCCCCAGCATTTT.

This clone was found a few times. The genes are TRBV18 and TRBJ2-7, with D maybe TRBD1 (5 bases). The V end was cut by 6 bases, the J end by 0 bases, with 9 bases between. In germline, CDR1 is KGHSH, CDR2 LQKENI. The CDR3 runs to 13 residues. Here the CDR3 reads CASSRQSSYEQYV. The CDR3 DNA reads TGTGCCAGCTCGCGACAGAGCTCCTACGAGCAGTACGTC.

The CDR3 is CASSSGLAGRDTQYF. CDR3 DNA: TGTGCCAGCAGCTCAGGACTAGCGGGGAGAGATACGCAGTATTTT. This rearrangement joins TRBV7-9 to TRBJ2-3; 12 positions match TRBD2. From germline, CDR1 is SEHNR and CDR2 FQNEAQ (reference sequence). The CDR3 has 15 residues. The V gene end was trimmed by 4 bases and the J gene end by 5 bases; junction bases not matched to a gene: 4.

This clone was counted between two and nine times. The gene calls are TRBV6-5 and TRBJ2-1; D might be TRBD1 (5 bases). Trimming took off 2 bases at V and 10 bases at J, with 18 bases between the two ends. The CDR3 consists of 15 residues. Germline-derived CDR1 and CDR2 are MNHEY and SVGAGI. The CDR3 reads CASSYDAPGLSEQFF. CDR3 DNA sequence: TGTGCCAGCAGTTACGACGCTCCAGGGCTGAGCGAGCAGTTCTTC.

This clone was counted between two and nine times. This chain connects TRBV5-6 to TRBJ2-1; 7 bases agree with TRBD1. CDR1 is SGHDT and CDR2 is YYEEEE in the germline V gene. The CDR3 covers 15 residues. V lost 4 bases to trimming and J lost 2 bases; unmatched junction nucleotides: 6. DNA of the CDR3: TGTGCCAGCAGCACAACCGGGACAGCCTACAATGAGCAGTTCTTC. Translated, it gives CASSTTGTAYNEQFF.

This clone was seen a few times. The chain carries TRBV7-9 and TRBJ1-2, with a tentative D call TRBD1 (6 bases). Per the germline V gene, CDR1 is SEHNR and CDR2 is FQNEAQ (reference sequence). V was clipped by 4 bases and J by 8 bases, with 14 bases between them. CDR3 length equals 13 residues. The CDR3 DNA reads TGTGCCAGCAGCTCCGCAGGGGCTCGGGGCTACACCTTC. Its protein product is CASSSAGARGYTF.

This clone appeared many times. This chain connects TRBV7-2 to TRBJ2-7; no firm D call. The CDR3 contains 14 residues. Germline V gives CDR1 SGHTA, CDR2 FQGNSA. V lost 5 bases to trimming and J lost 5 bases, with 16 bases between them. The CDR3 spells CASSLDGFADEQYV. DNA of the CDR3: TGTGCCAGCAGCCTTGACGGATTCGCCGACGAGCAGTACGTC.

This clone has just a few counts. The chain employs TRBV27 and TRBJ2-3; the D is unclear. Germline V CDR1 and CDR2: MNHEY, SMNVEV (reference sequence). The CDR3 contains 14 residues. Deletions cut 4 bases from V and 0 bases from J, with 8 bases between. The CDR3 coding sequence is TGTGCCAGCAGTTATTCTAGTAGCACAGATACGCAGTATTTT. Translating it yields CASSYSSSTDTQYF.

This clone was counted only a few times. The V call is TRBV2, the J call TRBJ2-1; the match to TRBD2 covers 10 bases. V dropped 7 bases and J dropped 6; count of bases not matched to a gene: 9. CDR1 is SNHLY and CDR2 is FYNNEI in the germline V gene. This CDR3 is 15 amino acids long. The CDR3 protein is CASIRASGSSNEQFF. Here the CDR3 DNA reads TGTGCCAGCATCAGGGCTAGCGGGAGTAGCAATGAGCAGTTCTTC.

This chain links TRBV7-2 with TRBJ1-3; D is unclear. V lost 2 bases and J 0 bases, leaving 11 bases between the germline ends. The germline CDR1 and CDR2 sequences are SGHTA and FQGNSA. This CDR3 comprises 16 residues. The CDR3 loop reads CASSLSSVFSGNTIYF. Here the CDR3 DNA reads TGTGCCAGCAGCTTATCCTCAGTCTTCTCTGGAAACACCATATATTTT.